This T cell receptor beta chain was recovered during a study of PD-L1 blockade in urothelial cancer. Germline V CDR1 and CDR2: LGHNA, YSLEER. Trimming shortened V by 0 bases and J by 4 bases, and 9 bases separated the two germline ends. The CDR3 has 14 amino acids. Time point of the sample: pretreatment peripheral blood. The patients had locally advanced or metastatic urothelial carcinoma. For each patient, 1 to 8 samples were obtained, pretreatment and on-treatment. Method: immunoSEQ multiplex PCR; TCRdb's copy keeps in-frame clones and lacks some. The repertoire consists of some 87,000 clones, with over 75% occurring once and the leading ten covering more than 1.5%.

The rearrangement uses TRBV4-3 and TRBJ1-2; D might be TRBD1 (5 bases). The TCR originated in a man between 60 and 75 years old with urothelial cancer. This sample comprised PBMCs, obtained around atezolizumab (anti-PD-L1) treatment. This CDR3 reads CASSQDQQGYGYTF. DNA for the CDR3: TGCGCCAGCAGCCAAGATCAGCAGGGCTATGGCTACACCTTC.